What follows is one T cell receptor (beta chain) and its context. After constant-region reverse-primer amplification, full-length variable regions underwent semi-nested PCR with Nested Universal Primer A. In TCRdb, the 5' RACE reads were re-called with MiXCR into one record per CDR3 protein. The sample shows about 61,000 distinct CDR3 sequences, 25% to 30% of them seen only once. Trimming left V 3 bases short and J 10 bases short, with 16 bases between. The CDR3 length is 15 residues. Germline CDR1 and CDR2: LGHNA and YSLEER. This clonotype originated in a female donor with breast cancer. Sequencing used tumor-infiltrating naive CD4+ T cells sorted from the breast tumor. As to subset: naive CD4+ T cells, CD4+CD45RA+CD25-. The genes are TRBV4-3 and TRBJ1-6; D may be TRBD1 (6 bases). CDR3 loop: CASSHENAQGSPLHF. As DNA, the CDR3 is TGCGCCAGCAGCCACGAAAACGCACAGGGATCACCCCTCCACTTT.